This is a list of T cell receptor beta chains from one sample in a study of blood T cell repertoires in COVID-19. Only in-frame clones appear in the TCRdb table, and some are missing; sequencing was by immunoSEQ multiplex PCR. The sample contains about 170,000 clones, around 83% of which appear only once. The sequenced material came from PBMCs or T cells enriched from blood (not recorded which). These receptors were taken from a woman between 50 and 59 years old in a cohort exposed to, infected with or recovered from COVID-19 (not recorded which). Both conserved end residues are part of each CDR3. A D gene is named only where the DNA matches it firmly. Clone size is stated in some rows and not others, as once, few, many or a class when expanded.

j_gene: TRBJ2-5
v_gene: TRBV4-2
len: 16
d_gene: NA
abundance: NA
CDR3aa: CASSPSRGAGKETQYF
CDR3nt: TGTGCCAGCAGCCCAAGCCGGGGGGCCGGAAAGGAGACCCAGTACTTC

j_gene: TRBJ2-7
v_gene: TRBV29-1
len: 12
d_gene: TRBD1
abundance: NA
CDR3aa: CSVSTGPHEQYF
CDR3nt: TGCAGCGTCTCGACAGGGCCCCACGAGCAGTACTTC

j_gene: TRBJ2-1
v_gene: TRBV21-1
len: 13
d_gene: NA
abundance: NA
CDR3aa: CASATDNFWAQFF
CDR3nt: TGTGCCAGCGCCACTGACAATTTTTGGGCGCAGTTCTTC

j_gene: TRBJ2-1
v_gene: TRBV12-3/TRBV12-4
len: 13
d_gene: NA
abundance: NA
CDR3aa: CASRIRDPDEQFF
CDR3nt: TGTGCCAGCAGGATCCGGGATCCCGATGAGCAGTTCTTC

j_gene: TRBJ2-5
v_gene: TRBV6-1
len: 13
d_gene: TRBD1
abundance: NA
CDR3aa: CASSDGQGVAQYF
CDR3nt: TGTGCCAGCAGTGATGGTCAGGGGGTGGCCCAGTACTTC

j_gene: TRBJ1-2
v_gene: TRBV19
len: 16
d_gene: TRBD1
abundance: NA
CDR3aa: CASSITAGQDYYGYTF
CDR3nt: TGTGCCAGTAGTATAACTGCGGGACAGGATTACTATGGCTACACCTTC

j_gene: TRBJ2-7
v_gene: TRBV5-1
len: 12
d_gene: NA
abundance: NA
CDR3aa: CASSPGDYEQYF
CDR3nt: TGCGCCAGCAGTCCCGGGGACTACGAGCAGTACTTC

j_gene: TRBJ2-2
v_gene: TRBV7-2
len: 18
d_gene: TRBD2
abundance: NA
CDR3aa: CASRSTTGTSGRRGELFF
CDR3nt: TGTGCCAGCAGATCAACGACCGGGACTAGCGGGAGGCGCGGGGAGCTGTTTTTT

j_gene: TRBJ2-2
v_gene: TRBV6-6
len: 15
d_gene: NA
abundance: NA
CDR3aa: CASSYGQGQVGELFF
CDR3nt: TGTGCCAGCAGTTACGGCCAGGGGCAGGTCGGGGAGCTGTTTTTT

j_gene: TRBJ2-7
v_gene: TRBV5-4
len: 15
d_gene: TRBD1
abundance: few
CDR3aa: CASSFSGGASYEQYF
CDR3nt: TGTGCCAGCAGCTTTTCAGGGGGCGCCTCCTACGAGCAGTACTTC

j_gene: TRBJ2-1
v_gene: TRBV6-5
len: 14
d_gene: NA
abundance: few
CDR3aa: CASRPPGRVNEQFF
CDR3nt: TGTGCCAGCAGGCCCCCAGGCAGGGTCAATGAGCAGTTCTTC

j_gene: TRBJ2-5
v_gene: TRBV3-1/TRBV3-2
len: 12
d_gene: NA
abundance: NA
CDR3aa: CASSQVETTQYF
CDR3nt: TGTGCCAGCAGCCAAGTGGAGACGACCCAGTACTTC

j_gene: TRBJ1-6
v_gene: TRBV7-2
len: 14
d_gene: TRBD1
abundance: NA
CDR3aa: CASRAGQYNSPLHF
CDR3nt: TGTGCCAGCAGGGCGGGACAGTATAATTCACCCCTCCACTTT

j_gene: TRBJ1-5
v_gene: TRBV27
len: 14
d_gene: NA
abundance: NA
CDR3aa: CASSPGHSNQPQHF
CDR3nt: TGTGCCAGCAGTCCAGGACATAGCAATCAGCCCCAGCATTTT

j_gene: TRBJ2-7
v_gene: TRBV7-9
len: 14
d_gene: TRBD1
abundance: NA
CDR3aa: CASSLLPTGAEQYF
CDR3nt: TGTGCCAGCAGCCTTCTACCGACAGGGGCCGAGCAGTACTTC

j_gene: TRBJ1-1
v_gene: TRBV27
len: 14
d_gene: NA
abundance: NA
CDR3aa: CASRRVPGNTEAFF
CDR3nt: TGTGCCAGCAGACGAGTACCGGGGAACACTGAAGCTTTCTTT

j_gene: TRBJ1-2
v_gene: TRBV28
len: 14
d_gene: NA
abundance: NA
CDR3aa: CASSAPQHNYGYTF
CDR3nt: TGTGCCAGCAGTGCACCACAGCATAACTATGGCTACACCTTC

j_gene: TRBJ1-5
v_gene: TRBV19
len: 14
d_gene: NA
abundance: few
CDR3aa: CAAGTTAENQPQHF
CDR3nt: TGTGCCGCCGGGACAACAGCAGAAAATCAGCCCCAGCATTTT

j_gene: TRBJ2-2
v_gene: TRBV4-1
len: 15
d_gene: TRBD1
abundance: NA
CDR3aa: CASSQDLRGTGELFF
CDR3nt: TGCGCCAGCAGCCAAGATCTCAGGGGGACCGGGGAGCTGTTTTTT

j_gene: TRBJ2-7
v_gene: TRBV14
len: 12
d_gene: TRBD1
abundance: NA
CDR3aa: CASSRDRGEQYF
CDR3nt: TGTGCCAGCAGCCGCGACAGGGGGGAGCAGTACTTC

j_gene: TRBJ1-1
v_gene: TRBV3-1/TRBV3-2
len: 17
d_gene: TRBD1
abundance: NA
CDR3aa: CASSQDTGQGGIREAFF
CDR3nt: TGTGCCAGCAGCCAAGATACAGGGCAGGGGGGTATTCGGGAAGCTTTCTTT

j_gene: TRBJ2-5
v_gene: TRBV25-1
len: 16
d_gene: TRBD2
abundance: NA
CDR3aa: CASSEGGLAGQETQYF
CDR3nt: TGTGCCAGCAGTGAAGGAGGTCTAGCGGGCCAAGAGACCCAGTACTTC

j_gene: TRBJ1-1
v_gene: TRBV2
len: 12
d_gene: NA
abundance: once
CDR3aa: CASSDTFVRAFF
CDR3nt: TGTGCCAGCAGCGACACGTTTGTAAGAGCTTTCTTT

j_gene: TRBJ1-6
v_gene: TRBV27
len: 14
d_gene: NA
abundance: once
CDR3aa: CASSLALTNSPLHF
CDR3nt: TGTGCCAGCAGTTTAGCACTGACAAATTCACCCCTCCACTTT

j_gene: TRBJ2-7
v_gene: TRBV5-1
len: 14
d_gene: NA
abundance: NA
CDR3aa: CASSHRSPPNEQYF
CDR3nt: TGCGCCAGCAGTCACAGGTCGCCCCCGAACGAGCAGTACTTC

j_gene: TRBJ2-7
v_gene: TRBV4-2
len: 17
d_gene: TRBD2
abundance: few
CDR3aa: CASSQEIVGLAGYEQYF
CDR3nt: TGTGCCAGCAGCCAAGAAATCGTCGGACTAGCGGGGTACGAGCAGTACTTC

j_gene: TRBJ2-1
v_gene: TRBV5-4
len: 15
d_gene: TRBD2
abundance: NA
CDR3aa: CASSRTSGRENEQFF
CDR3nt: TGTGCCAGCAGCCGAACTAGCGGGAGGGAGAATGAGCAGTTCTTC

j_gene: TRBJ2-7
v_gene: TRBV28
len: 13
d_gene: TRBD1
abundance: NA
CDR3aa: CASIPGQGYEQYF
CDR3nt: TGTGCCAGCATCCCGGGACAGGGGTACGAGCAGTACTTC

j_gene: TRBJ2-1
v_gene: TRBV5-6
len: 16
d_gene: TRBD2
abundance: NA
CDR3aa: CASSPVGASGSNEQFF
CDR3nt: TGTGCCAGCAGCCCTGTCGGGGCTAGCGGGAGCAATGAGCAGTTCTTC

j_gene: TRBJ1-5
v_gene: TRBV5-4
len: 15
d_gene: NA
abundance: few
CDR3aa: CASSLGGTSNQPQHF
CDR3nt: TGTGCCAGCAGCTTGGGAGGGACTTCAAATCAGCCCCAGCATTTT

j_gene: TRBJ2-2
v_gene: TRBV7-2
len: 15
d_gene: TRBD2
abundance: NA
CDR3aa: CASSPRRGGTGELFF
CDR3nt: TGTGCCAGCAGCCCTCGGCGGGGGGGCACCGGGGAGCTGTTTTTT